The next 19 T cell receptor beta chains were all read from a single sample in a study of blood T cells in healthy people across ages. The use of a sample-barcoded 5' primer and a J-beta primer mix characterized a second PCR of about 7 to 12 cycles. TCRdb re-called the 5' RACE reads through MiXCR, storing one row per CDR3 protein. This sample has 1.6 million or so distinct CDR3 sequences, with about 35% found just once. The source material was blood. Receptors were obtained from a woman between 25 and 40 years old in good health.

This clonotype turned up a few times. The gene calls are TRBV7-9 and TRBJ2-1; D is uncertain. The ends were cut back, 5 bases at V and 6 bases at J, with 8 bases in the middle. This CDR3 comprises 12 residues. Germline V gives CDR1 SEHNR, CDR2 FQNEAQ (reference sequence). CDR3 sequence: CASSHIANEQFF. Written as DNA, the CDR3 is TGTGCCAGCAGCCATATAGCCAATGAGCAGTTCTTC.

The V gene is TRBV19, the J gene TRBJ2-7, with 7 bases identical to TRBD2. This CDR3 has 14 residues. Germline V gene sequence: CDR1 LNHDA, CDR2 SQIVND (reference sequence). The V segment lost 4 bases and the J segment 5 bases; nucleotides outside the gene matches: 8. This CDR3 is CASSTPGLDNEQYF. The CDR3 DNA reads as TGTGCCAGTAGTACCCCCGGACTAGATAACGAGCAGTACTTC.

The rearrangement joins TRBV5-1 to TRBJ1-2, with 7 bases that match TRBD1. Looked up from germline, CDR1 is SGHRS and CDR2 is YFSETQ. The CDR3 runs to 14 residues. V shed 4 bases and J 10 bases; nucleotides not matched to a gene: 13. As DNA, the CDR3 is TGCGCCAGCAGCGAAGGACAGGCCCTTTTGAACTACACCTTC. Translation gives CASSEGQALLNYTF. The full variable domain, its missing parts supplied by reference TRBV5-1 and TRBJ1-2, is KAGVTQTPRYLIKTRGQQVTLSCSPISGHRSVSWYQQTPGQGLQFLFEYFSETQRNKGNFPGRFSGRQFSNSRSEMNVSTLELGDSALYLCASSEGQALLNYTFGSGTRLTVV.

The table lists this clonotype with many counts. V is TRBV20-1 and J is TRBJ2-7; 11 bases fit TRBD2. J was trimmed by 4 bases and V by 6 bases; bases with no gene match: 2. The CDR3 length is 12 residues. The germline V gene has CDR1 DFQATT and CDR2 SNEGSKA (reference sequence). Here the CDR3 reads CSATSGKYEQYF. Written as DNA, the CDR3 is TGCAGTGCGACTAGCGGGAAATACGAGCAGTACTTC.

The sample holds a few counts of this clonotype. The chain couples TRBV7-2 to TRBJ1-5; D unresolved. CDR1 SGHTA and CDR2 FQGNSA come from the germline V gene. This CDR3 is 18 amino acids long. Trimming removed 1 base from V and 7 bases from J, with 23 bases in between. Written as DNA, the CDR3 is TGTGCCAGCAGCTTAGGAGGGTCGGAGGGAAGGTTTGGCCAGCCCCAGCATTTT. The encoded protein is CASSLGGSEGRFGQPQHF.

The V call is TRBV7-2, the J call TRBJ2-3; the match to TRBD2 covers 9 bases. V lost 1 base and J lost 5; bases outside the gene matches: 16. There are 19 residues in the CDR3. The V gene's germline CDR1 is SGHTA and CDR2 FQGNSA. CDR3 amino acids: CASSLVAPRAGGPGDTQYF. The CDR3 DNA is TGTGCCAGCAGCTTAGTAGCCCCCAGGGCGGGGGGGCCCGGAGATACGCAGTATTTT.

This chain uses TRBV7-9 with TRBJ2-1, with D perhaps TRBD2 (5 bases). Germline values: CDR1 SEHNR, CDR2 FQNEAQ (reference sequence). Trimming pared 5 bases from V and 6 bases from J, leaving 20 bases between. The CDR3 extends over 16 amino acids. CDR3 sequence (DNA): TGTGCCAGCAGCCAACCCGGGTGGGCGAGCGGCAATGAGCAGTTCTTC. Its translation is CASSQPGWASGNEQFF.

The V call is TRBV5-5, the J call TRBJ2-1; D may match TRBD1 or TRBD2 (6 bases each). Trimming removed 4 bases at V and 6 bases at J, with 20 bases between. This CDR3 contains 16 residues. Germline V CDR1 and CDR2: SGHKS, YYEKEE (reference sequence). For the CDR3, the DNA is TGTGCCAGCAGCCGCGGATGGGGGGCAATGGGCAATGAGCAGTTCTTC. Its protein product is CASSRGWGAMGNEQFF. Supplemented by reference TRBV5-5 and TRBJ2-1, the full variable domain reads DAGVTQSPTHLIKTRGQQVTLRCSPISGHKSVSWYQQVLGQGPQFIFQYYEKEERGRGNFPDRFSARQFPNYSSELNVNALLLGDSALYLCASSRGWGAMGNEQFFGPGTRLTVL.

This chain links TRBV9 with TRBJ2-3; 7 bases align to TRBD1. V dropped 4 bases and J dropped 4; count of bases not matched to a gene: 6. CDR1 and CDR2 from the germline V gene are SGDLS and YYNGEE. CDR3 size: 14 residues. CDR3 sequence reads: CASSPSQGSDTQYF. In DNA, the CDR3 is TGTGCCAGCAGCCCCTCACAGGGGTCAGATACGCAGTATTTT.

This clonotype was counted a few times. This chain connects TRBV9 to TRBJ1-4; tentatively, D is TRBD1 (6 bases). V lost 2 bases and J 1 base, leaving 9 bases between the germline ends. The CDR3 is 15 amino acids. CDR1 is SGDLS and CDR2 is YYNGEE in the germline V gene. The CDR3 region is CASSVAQGTNEKLFF. CDR3 DNA sequence: TGTGCCAGCAGCGTCGCACAGGGAACTAATGAAAAACTGTTTTTT.

This clonotype was detected a few times. V usage is TRBV21-1 and J usage is TRBJ2-7; no DNA check was done on the table's D call, TRBD1. TRBV21-1 constitutes a pseudogene. The CDR3 runs to 13 residues. In nucleotides, the CDR3 is TGTGCCAGACCCATGACAGGGTCCGCCGAGCAGTACTTC. It encodes CARPMTGSAEQYF.

This clonotype was found many times. In nucleotides, the CDR3 is TGCGCCAGCAGTCCCGACAGGTTGGCAGGTGGGGCGCAGTATTTT. Translating it yields CASSPDRLAGGAQYF. The chain employs TRBV4-1 and TRBJ2-3, with a tentative D call TRBD1 (6 bases). CDR1 and CDR2 from the germline V gene are MGHRA and YSYEKL. Between the trimmed V and J ends, which lost 6 bases and 10 bases, there was a span of 23 bases. The length of the CDR3 is 15 residues.

In nucleotides, the CDR3 is TGTGCCAGCAGTACCACTCGACAGACCCAGTACTTC. It yields the protein CASSTTRQTQYF. This rearrangement joins TRBV6-2 or TRBV6-3 to TRBJ2-5, with D unclear. The CDR3 is 12 amino acids. In germline, CDR1 is MNHEY, CDR2 SVGEGT. Between the trimmed V and J ends, which lost 5 bases and 6 bases, there was a span of 10 bases.

V gene TRBV20-1 combines with J gene TRBJ2-3; D may be TRBD1 (5 bases). CDR1 and CDR2 (germline): DFQATT, SNEGSKA (reference sequence). Trimming pared 1 base from V and 5 bases from J, leaving 13 bases between. This CDR3 contains 14 residues. The CDR3 nucleotides read TGCAGTGCTAGAGGGGGCAGGGAAGGAGATACGCAGTATTTT. Residues: CSARGGREGDTQYF.

In its sample, this clonotype was seen many times. The V and J genes are TRBV29-1 and TRBJ1-1, with unresolved D. The CDR3 totals 13 residues. The germline CDR1 and CDR2 sequences are SQVTM and ANQGSEA. V lost 2 bases and J lost 3, with 10 bases in between. The CDR3 bases are TGCAGCGTTGAAAGGGATGCGGACACTGAAGCTTTCTTT. It is translated as CSVERDADTEAFF.

The V gene is TRBV7-9, the J gene TRBJ1-4; perhaps TRBD1 as D (6 bases). Germline assignment: CDR1 SEHNR and CDR2 FQNEAQ (reference sequence). This CDR3 has 14 residues. The V gene lost 10 bases and the J gene lost 0 bases, with 12 bases spanning the gap. This CDR3 is CATRQDATNEKLFF. For the CDR3, the DNA is TGTGCCACCCGACAGGACGCAACTAATGAAAAACTGTTTTTT. Combining the CDR3 with reference TRBV7-9 and TRBJ1-4 gives the whole variable domain DTGVSQNPRHKITKRGQNVTFRCDPISEHNRLYWYRQTLGQGPEFLTYFQNEAQLEKSRLLSDRFSAERPKGSFSTLEIQRTEQGDSAMYLCATRQDATNEKLFFGSGTQLSVL.

In its sample, this clonotype was seen a few times. The rearrangement links TRBV28 to TRBJ2-7, with 7 bases that match TRBD1. CDR1 is MDHEN and CDR2 is SYDVKM in the germline V gene. The CDR3 runs to 16 residues. V was clipped by 6 bases and J by 3 bases; unmatched bases: 14. The CDR3 bases are TGTGCCAGCAGCAGCCCCTCCGGGACAGAGGTCTACGAGCAGTACTTC. It encodes CASSSPSGTEVYEQYF. Together with reference TRBV28 and TRBJ2-7, the CDR3 gives the full variable domain: DVKVTQSSRYLVKRTGEKVFLECVQDMDHENMFWYRQDPGLGLRLIYFSYDVKMKEKGDIPEGYSVSREKKERFSLILESASTNQTSMYLCASSSPSGTEVYEQYFGPGTRLTVT.

This chain links TRBV6-1 with TRBJ2-2; D is perhaps TRBD1 (6 bases). CDR3 length: 16 amino acids. V lost 6 bases to trimming and J lost 4 bases, with 18 bases between them. Looked up from germline, CDR1 is MNHNS and CDR2 is SASEGT. CDR3: CASRDRDKVITGELFF. CDR3 DNA: TGTGCCAGCAGGGACCGGGACAAGGTGATCACCGGGGAGCTGTTTTTT.

The chain links TRBV7-6 to TRBJ1-2; D gene unclear. This CDR3 is built from 13 residues. The germline V gene encodes CDR1 SGHVS and CDR2 FNYEAQ. The V and J ends lost 5 bases and 8 bases respectively, with 15 bases between them. The CDR3 DNA is TGTGCCAGCAGCGTAAAGGGAGCTTGGGGCTACACCTTC. Its translation: CASSVKGAWGYTF. The full variable domain, in which reference TRBV7-6 and TRBJ1-2 provide the parts outside the CDR3, is GAGVSQSPRYKVTKRGQDVALRCDPISGHVSLYWYRQALGQGPEFLTYFNYEAQQDKSGLPNDRFSAERPEGSISTLTIQRTEQRDSAMYRCASSVKGAWGYTFGSGTRLTVV.